This T cell receptor (beta chain) was observed in a study of blood T cell repertoires in COVID-19. Study overall: Spain, Italy and the United States supplied samples that represented acute and convalescent COVID-19.

This CDR3 is built from 15 residues. CDR1 is LGHDT, CDR2 YNNKEL, per germline (reference sequence). Trimming removed 0 bases from V and 1 base from J, with 9 bases in between. Clones were sequenced by immunoSEQ multiplex PCR, and TCRdb holds only the in-frame ones, with some missing. The table includes about 160,000 clones, 92% detected once. Input material: peripheral blood. The receptor's source is a man aged 25-45 years with COVID-19, enrolled during active disease. The chain employs TRBV3-1 (or the pseudogene TRBV3-2) and TRBJ1-1; possibly TRBD1 for D (5 bases). The CDR3 coding sequence is TGTGCCAGCAGCCAAGATAACAGGCCGAACACTGAAGCTTTCTTT. Residues: CASSQDNRPNTEAFF.